This T cell receptor (beta chain) was sequenced for a study of blood T cell repertoires in COVID-19. In the study overall: Specimens from acute and convalescent COVID-19 originated in the United States, Italy and Spain.

Clones were sequenced by immunoSEQ multiplex PCR, and TCRdb holds only the in-frame ones, with some missing. Of tens of thousands of clones listed, 85% to 90% are singletons. Seattle's cohort entered during active infection and was followed longitudinally. The CDR3 totals 13 residues. V was clipped by 4 bases and J by 4 bases; unmatched bases: 4. Germline V gene sequence: CDR1 WNHNN, CDR2 SYGVQD (reference sequence). The chain recombines TRBV10-1 with TRBJ2-7; 7 nucleotides match TRBD1. The sample consisted of peripheral blood. This clonotype was obtained from an elderly woman with COVID-19, enrolled during active disease. The CDR3 spells CASSGVRGYEQYF. The CDR3 DNA is TGCGCCAGCAGTGGTGTCAGGGGGTACGAGCAGTACTTC.